Sequencing of this T cell receptor beta chain was carried out in a study of response to subunit inactivated influenza vaccine. With regard to this clonotype: The antigen is not known.

General study findings and limits: It was the authors' suggestion that each seasonal influenza vaccination recruits few new T cells.

TCRdb reprocessed the RT-PCR reads with MiXCR, giving one entry per CDR3 protein. The sample consists of roughly 630,000 distinct CDR3 sequences, 12% to 15% of them appearing once. The germline gives CDR1 DFQATT, CDR2 SNEGSKA (reference sequence). CDR3 length: 15 amino acids. Trimming took off 5 bases at V and 2 bases at J, with 19 bases between the two ends. This receptor was obtained from a man between 45 and 60 years old who received an inactivated influenza vaccine. Source: PBMCs from blood, taken approximately 15 days before vaccination. The rearrangement joins TRBV20-1 to TRBJ2-7; D gene unclear. CDR3 sequence reads: CSAPTSIFNPYEQYF. The CDR3 coding sequence is TGCAGTGCTCCAACTTCCATCTTTAATCCCTACGAGCAGTACTTC.